This is a list of T cell receptor beta chains from one sample in a study of blood T cells in healthy people across ages. TCRdb called the 5' RACE reads again in MiXCR, with one record for every CDR3 protein. The data contain around 800,000 distinct CDR3 sequences, around 50% of them singletons. Sequencing was done on a sample of blood. All receptors come from a man older than 75 in good health. The CDR3 runs from the conserved cysteine through the conserved F or W. Each record gives: J gene, D gene, V gene, clone size, CDR3 protein, CDR3 DNA. The D gene is left open where the match is weak. Not all rows give a size; the values are once, few, many and, for expanded clones, a class.

>TRBJ2-5|TRBD1|TRBV20-1|NA
CSARDLTDRGPRETQYF
TGCAGTGCTAGAGATCTCACTGACAGGGGGCCGCGAGAGACCCAGTACTTC
>TRBJ2-1|NA|TRBV7-9|NA
CASSLYGNDEQFF
TGTGCCAGCAGCTTATACGGGAACGATGAGCAGTTCTTC
>TRBJ2-7|NA|TRBV6-5|once
CASSDSSFSYEQYF
TGTGCCAGCAGCGACTCTAGTTTTTCCTACGAGCAGTACTTC
>TRBJ1-2|NA|TRBV7-2|many
CASSRSTGREYGYTF
TGTGCCAGCAGCCGGAGTACAGGGCGGGAGTATGGCTACACCTTC
>TRBJ1-1|NA|TRBV3-1|NA
CASSRTATEAFF
TGTGCCAGCAGTCGGACAGCCACTGAAGCTTTCTTT
>TRBJ1-1|TRBD1|TRBV7-9|NA
CASRPQIRDRNTEAFF
TGTGCCAGCAGACCCCAGATTCGGGACAGGAACACTGAAGCTTTCTTT
>TRBJ2-3|NA|TRBV7-2|NA
CASGASNTDTQYF
TGTGCCAGCGGCGCATCGAACACAGATACGCAGTATTTT
>TRBJ1-2|NA|TRBV20-1|many
CSAKDYGYTF
TGCAGTGCCAAAGACTATGGCTACACCTTC
>TRBJ1-1|NA|TRBV5-1|NA
CASSSGPGNTEAFF
TGCGCCAGCAGCTCCGGCCCCGGGAACACTGAAGCTTTCTTT
>TRBJ1-6|TRBD1|TRBV6-5|NA
CASSPGGWNSPLHF
TGTGCCAGCAGTCCAGGGGGTTGGAATTCACCCCTCCACTTT
>TRBJ2-7|TRBD2|TRBV6-2/TRBV6-3|NA
CASRTSGRHEQYF
TGTGCCAGCAGGACTAGCGGACGCCACGAGCAGTACTTC
>TRBJ2-1|TRBD2|TRBV4-2|many
CASSQDPQGLAGNNEQFF
TGTGCCAGCAGCCAAGATCCCCAAGGACTAGCGGGCAACAATGAGCAGTTCTTC
>TRBJ2-5|NA|TRBV20-1|NA
CSASNIALWETQYF
TGCAGTGCCAGCAATATCGCCCTTTGGGAGACCCAGTACTTC
>TRBJ2-2|TRBD2|TRBV28|NA
CASSIPFSGRTNTGELFF
TGTGCCAGCAGTATACCTTTTAGCGGGAGAACGAACACCGGGGAGCTGTTTTTT
>TRBJ2-4|NA|TRBV21-1|NA
CASRGRDIQYF
TGTGCTAGCAGAGGGAGGGACATTCAGTACTTC
>TRBJ2-7|TRBD2|TRBV7-2|NA
CASSSLTGGLDEQYF
TGTGCCAGCAGCTCCCTAACGGGAGGATTGGACGAGCAGTACTTC